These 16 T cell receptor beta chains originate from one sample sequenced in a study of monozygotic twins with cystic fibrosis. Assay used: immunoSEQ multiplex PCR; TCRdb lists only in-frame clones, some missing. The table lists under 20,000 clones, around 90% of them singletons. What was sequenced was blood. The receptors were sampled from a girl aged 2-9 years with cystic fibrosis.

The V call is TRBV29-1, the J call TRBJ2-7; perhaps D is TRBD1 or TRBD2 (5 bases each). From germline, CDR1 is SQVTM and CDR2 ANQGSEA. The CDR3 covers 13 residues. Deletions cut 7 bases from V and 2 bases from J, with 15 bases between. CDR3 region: CSARDPLTYEQYF. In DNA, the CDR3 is TGCAGCGCTAGGGACCCGTTGACCTACGAGCAGTACTTC.

CDR3 residues: CASSRGGVTNTEAFF. The CDR3 region has the DNA TGTGCCAGCAGTAGAGGCGGGGTTACAAACACTGAAGCTTTCTTT. V and J are TRBV6-5 and TRBJ1-1; D is unresolved. The germline V gene has CDR1 MNHEY and CDR2 SVGAGI. The ends were cut back, 5 bases at V and 2 bases at J, with 15 bases in the middle. This CDR3 contains 15 residues.

CDR3 residues: CSASGRGRGAANTEAFF. The CDR3, as DNA: TGCAGCGCCTCCGGCCGGGGGCGGGGTGCGGCGAACACTGAAGCTTTCTTT. The chain uses TRBV29-1 and TRBJ1-1; D may be TRBD1 (6 bases). Trimming shortened V by 7 bases and J by 1 base, and 25 bases separated the two germline ends. Germline V gene lookup returns CDR1 SQVTM and CDR2 ANQGSEA. This CDR3 has 17 residues. Filled out from reference TRBV29-1 and TRBJ1-1, the complete variable domain reads SAVISQKPSRDICQRGTSLTIQCQVDSQVTMMFWYRQQPGQSLTLIATANQGSEATYESGFVIDKFPISRPNLTFSTLTVSNMSPEDSSIYLCSASGRGRGAANTEAFFGQGTRLTVV.

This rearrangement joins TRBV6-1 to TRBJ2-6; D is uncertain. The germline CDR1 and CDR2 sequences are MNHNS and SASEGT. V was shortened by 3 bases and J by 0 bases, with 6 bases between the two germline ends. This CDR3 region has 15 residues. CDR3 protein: CASSESSSGANVLTF. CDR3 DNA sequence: TGTGCCAGCAGTGAGTCCAGCTCTGGGGCCAACGTCCTGACTTTC.

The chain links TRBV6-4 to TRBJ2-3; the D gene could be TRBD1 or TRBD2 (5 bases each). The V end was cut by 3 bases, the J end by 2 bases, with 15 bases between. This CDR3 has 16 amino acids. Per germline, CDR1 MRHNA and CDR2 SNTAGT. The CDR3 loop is CASSEKGTEDTDTQYF. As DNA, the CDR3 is TGTGCCAGCAGTGAAAAAGGGACCGAAGACACAGATACGCAGTATTTT.

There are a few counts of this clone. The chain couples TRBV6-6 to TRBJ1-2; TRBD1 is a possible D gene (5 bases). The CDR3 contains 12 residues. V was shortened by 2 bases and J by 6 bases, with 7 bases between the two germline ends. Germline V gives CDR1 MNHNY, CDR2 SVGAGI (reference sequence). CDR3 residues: CASSYEGNGYTF. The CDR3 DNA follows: TGTGCCAGCAGTTACGAGGGGAATGGCTACACCTTC.

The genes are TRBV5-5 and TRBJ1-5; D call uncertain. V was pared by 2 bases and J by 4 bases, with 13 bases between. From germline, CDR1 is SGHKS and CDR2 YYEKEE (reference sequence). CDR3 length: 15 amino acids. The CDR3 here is CASSFGRSPNQPQHF. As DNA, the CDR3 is TGTGCCAGCAGCTTTGGACGTAGTCCTAATCAGCCCCAGCATTTT.

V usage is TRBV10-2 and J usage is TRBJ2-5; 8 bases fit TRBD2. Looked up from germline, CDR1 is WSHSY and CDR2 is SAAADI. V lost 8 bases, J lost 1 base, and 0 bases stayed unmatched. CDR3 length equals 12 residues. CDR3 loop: CASRGGQETQYF. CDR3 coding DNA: TGCGCCAGCCGGGGGGGCCAAGAGACCCAGTACTTC.

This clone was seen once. In DNA form, the CDR3 reads TGTGCCAGCAGTCCAGGGAACTATGGCTACACCTTC. It specifies CASSPGNYGYTF. V and J are TRBV28 and TRBJ1-2; possibly TRBD1 for D (5 bases). The germline V and J ends were trimmed by 5 bases and 2 bases, with 6 bases remaining between them. Germline V CDR1 and CDR2: MDHEN, SYDVKM. This CDR3 has 12 amino acids.

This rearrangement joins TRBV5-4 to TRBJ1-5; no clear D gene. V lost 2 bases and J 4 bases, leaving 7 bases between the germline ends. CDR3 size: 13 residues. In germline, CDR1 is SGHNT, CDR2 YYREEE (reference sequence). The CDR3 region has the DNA TGTGCCAGCAGCTTTGGGAAGAATCAGCCCCAGCATTTT. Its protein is CASSFGKNQPQHF.

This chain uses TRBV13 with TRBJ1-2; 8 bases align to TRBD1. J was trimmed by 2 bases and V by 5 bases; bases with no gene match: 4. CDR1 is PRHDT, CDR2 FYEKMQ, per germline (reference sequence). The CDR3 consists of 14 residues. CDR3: CASSIQGVNYGYTF. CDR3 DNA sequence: TGTGCCAGCAGCATACAGGGGGTAAACTATGGCTACACCTTC.

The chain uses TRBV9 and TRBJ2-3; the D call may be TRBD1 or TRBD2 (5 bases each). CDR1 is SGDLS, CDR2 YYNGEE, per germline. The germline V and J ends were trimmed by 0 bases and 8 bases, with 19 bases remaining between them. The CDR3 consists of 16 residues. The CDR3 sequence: CASSVAKGTSLGTQYF. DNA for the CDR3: TGTGCCAGCAGCGTAGCGAAGGGGACGAGCCTTGGTACGCAGTATTTT.

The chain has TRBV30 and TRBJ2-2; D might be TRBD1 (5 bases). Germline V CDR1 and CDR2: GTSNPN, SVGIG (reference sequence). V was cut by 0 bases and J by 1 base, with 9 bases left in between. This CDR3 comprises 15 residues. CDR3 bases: TGTGCCTGGAGTGTTGGGGCGATGAACACCGGGGAGCTGTTTTTT. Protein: CAWSVGAMNTGELFF.

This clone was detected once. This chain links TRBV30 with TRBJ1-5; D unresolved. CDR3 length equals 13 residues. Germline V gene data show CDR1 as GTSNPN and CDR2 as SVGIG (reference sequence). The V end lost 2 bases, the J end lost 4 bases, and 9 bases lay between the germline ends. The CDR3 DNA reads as TGTGCCTGGAGTCCAACCTATAATCAGCCCCAGCATTTT. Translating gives CAWSPTYNQPQHF.

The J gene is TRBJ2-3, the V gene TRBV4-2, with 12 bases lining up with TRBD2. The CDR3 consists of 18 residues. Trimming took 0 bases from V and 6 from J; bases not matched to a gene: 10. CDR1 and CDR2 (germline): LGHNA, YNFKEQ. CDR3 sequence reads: CASSQDPTSGGVTDTQYF. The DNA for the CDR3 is TGTGCCAGCAGCCAAGATCCGACTAGCGGGGGAGTAACGGATACGCAGTATTTT.

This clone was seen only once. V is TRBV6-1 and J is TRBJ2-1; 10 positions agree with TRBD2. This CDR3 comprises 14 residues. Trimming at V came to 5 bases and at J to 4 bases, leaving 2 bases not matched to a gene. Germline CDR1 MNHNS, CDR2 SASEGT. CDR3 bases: TGTGCCAGCAGTACTAGCGGGGTGTACAATGAGCAGTTCTTC. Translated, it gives CASSTSGVYNEQFF.